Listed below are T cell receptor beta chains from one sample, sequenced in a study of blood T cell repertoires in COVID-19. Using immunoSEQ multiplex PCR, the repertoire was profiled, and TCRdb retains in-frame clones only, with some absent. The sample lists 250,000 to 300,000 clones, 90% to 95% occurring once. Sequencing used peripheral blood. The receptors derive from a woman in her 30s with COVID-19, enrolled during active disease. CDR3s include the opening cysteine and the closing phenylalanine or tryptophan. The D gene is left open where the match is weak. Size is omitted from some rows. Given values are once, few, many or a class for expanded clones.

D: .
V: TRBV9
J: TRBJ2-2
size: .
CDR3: CASKGQGFTGELFF
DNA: TGTGCCAGCAAGGGGCAGGGGTTCACCGGGGAGCTGTTTTTT

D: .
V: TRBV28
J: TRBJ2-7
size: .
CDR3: CASRSRGLYEQYF
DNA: TGTGCCAGCAGGTCTAGGGGACTCTACGAGCAGTACTTC

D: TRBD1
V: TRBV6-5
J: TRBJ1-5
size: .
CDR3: CASNPDRVYQPQHF
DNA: TGTGCCAGCAACCCAGACAGGGTGTATCAGCCCCAGCATTTT

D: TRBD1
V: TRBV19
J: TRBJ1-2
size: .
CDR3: CASSGQNYGYTF
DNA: TGTGCCAGCTCGGGACAGAACTATGGCTACACCTTC

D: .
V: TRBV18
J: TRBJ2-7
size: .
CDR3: CASSPLSDSSSYEQYF
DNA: TGTGCCAGCTCACCACTTAGTGACTCCAGCTCCTACGAGCAGTACTTC

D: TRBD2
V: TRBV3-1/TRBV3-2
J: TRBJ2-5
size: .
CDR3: CASSQDGLAGGETQYF
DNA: TGTGCCAGCAGCCAAGATGGGCTAGCGGGAGGTGAGACCCAGTACTTC

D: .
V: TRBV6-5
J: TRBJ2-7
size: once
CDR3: CASSYSLRGPYEQYF
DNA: TGTGCCAGCAGTTACTCGTTGCGGGGACCCTACGAGCAGTACTTC

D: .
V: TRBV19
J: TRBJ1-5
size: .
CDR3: CASQGNNQPQHF
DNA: TGTGCCAGCCAGGGGAACAATCAGCCCCAGCATTTT

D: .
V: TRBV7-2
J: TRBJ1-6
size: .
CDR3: CASSLRFRRPTDSPLHF
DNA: TGTGCCAGCAGCCTGAGATTCAGGCGCCCCACTGATTCACCCCTCCACTTT

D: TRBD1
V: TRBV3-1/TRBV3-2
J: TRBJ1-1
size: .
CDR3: CASSQYGGQGVNSAFF
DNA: TGTGCCAGCAGCCAATATGGAGGACAGGGGGTAAATTCAGCTTTCTTT

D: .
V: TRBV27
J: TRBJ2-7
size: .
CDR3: CASTALAVPYEQYF
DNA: TGTGCCAGCACCGCCCTCGCGGTACCCTACGAGCAGTACTTC

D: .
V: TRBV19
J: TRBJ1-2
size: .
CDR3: CASSSRDYGYTF
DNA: TGTGCCAGTAGTTCACGGGACTATGGCTACACCTTC

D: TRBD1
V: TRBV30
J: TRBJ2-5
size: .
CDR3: CAWSQTGTGAQETQYF
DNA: TGTGCCTGGAGCCAAACCGGGACAGGGGCGCAAGAGACCCAGTACTTC

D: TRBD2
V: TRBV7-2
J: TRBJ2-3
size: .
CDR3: CASSSRLAGNTQYF
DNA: TGTGCCAGCAGCTCCCGACTAGCGGGAAATACGCAGTATTTT

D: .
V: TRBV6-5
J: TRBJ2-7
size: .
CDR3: CASMADTYEQYF
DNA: TGTGCCAGCATGGCGGACACCTACGAGCAGTACTTC

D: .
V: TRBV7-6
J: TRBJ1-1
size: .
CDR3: CASSGGNLPTEAFF
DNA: TGTGCCAGCAGCGGGGGGAACCTACCCACTGAAGCTTTCTTT

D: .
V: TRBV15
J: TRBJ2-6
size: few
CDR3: CATSRERGSGANVLTF
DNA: TGTGCCACCAGCAGAGAACGGGGTTCTGGGGCCAACGTCCTGACTTTC

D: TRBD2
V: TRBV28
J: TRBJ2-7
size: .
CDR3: CASSLGLARYEQYF
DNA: TGTGCCAGCAGCCTTGGACTAGCACGCTACGAGCAGTACTTC

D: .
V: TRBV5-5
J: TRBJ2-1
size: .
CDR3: CASSLWAGPYNEQFF
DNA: TGTGCCAGCAGCTTGTGGGCAGGCCCCTACAATGAGCAGTTCTTC

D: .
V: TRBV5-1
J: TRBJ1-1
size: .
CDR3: CASSLGGQDTEAFF
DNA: TGCGCCAGCAGCTTGGGAGGGCAGGACACTGAAGCTTTCTTT

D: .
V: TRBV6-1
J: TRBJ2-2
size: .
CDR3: CASSEVAAGELFF
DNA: TGTGCCAGCAGTGAAGTTGCAGCCGGGGAGCTGTTTTTT

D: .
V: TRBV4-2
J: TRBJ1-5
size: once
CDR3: CASSQDPGKGEPQHF
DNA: TGTGCCAGCAGCCAAGATCCGGGGAAGGGGGAGCCCCAGCATTTT

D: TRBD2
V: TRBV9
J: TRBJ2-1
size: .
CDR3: CASSVRFAGAVDEQFF
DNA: TGTGCCAGCAGCGTAAGATTCGCGGGAGCTGTGGATGAGCAGTTCTTC

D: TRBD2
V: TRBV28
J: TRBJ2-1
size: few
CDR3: CASSSRTSTSGIYNEQFF
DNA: TGTGCCAGCAGTTCAAGAACCTCGACTAGCGGGATCTACAATGAGCAGTTCTTC

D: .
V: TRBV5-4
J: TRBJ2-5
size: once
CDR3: CASSLDSQETQYF
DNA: TGTGCCAGCAGCTTGGACAGCCAAGAGACCCAGTACTTC